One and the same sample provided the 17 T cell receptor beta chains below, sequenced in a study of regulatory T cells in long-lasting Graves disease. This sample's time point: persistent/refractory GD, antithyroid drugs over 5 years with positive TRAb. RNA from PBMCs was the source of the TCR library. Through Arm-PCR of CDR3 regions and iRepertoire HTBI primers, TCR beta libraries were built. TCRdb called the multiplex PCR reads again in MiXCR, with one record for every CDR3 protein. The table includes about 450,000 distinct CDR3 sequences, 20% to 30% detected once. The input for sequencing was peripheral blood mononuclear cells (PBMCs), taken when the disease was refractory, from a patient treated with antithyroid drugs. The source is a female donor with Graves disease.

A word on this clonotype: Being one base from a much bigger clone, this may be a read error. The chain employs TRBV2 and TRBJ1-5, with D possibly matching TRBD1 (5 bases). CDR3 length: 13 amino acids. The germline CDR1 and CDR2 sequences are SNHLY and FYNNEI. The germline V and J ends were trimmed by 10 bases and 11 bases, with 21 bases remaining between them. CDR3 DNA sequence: TGTGCCAATCACCGGGACCCCTTGAGGTCCCAGCATTTT. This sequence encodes CANHRDPLRSQHF.

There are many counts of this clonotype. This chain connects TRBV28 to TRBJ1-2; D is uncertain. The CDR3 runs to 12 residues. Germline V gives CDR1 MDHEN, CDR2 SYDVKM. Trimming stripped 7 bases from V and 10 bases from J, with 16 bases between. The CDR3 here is CASTSTTQDYTF. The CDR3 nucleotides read TGTGCCAGCACCTCAACTACACAAGACTACACCTTC.

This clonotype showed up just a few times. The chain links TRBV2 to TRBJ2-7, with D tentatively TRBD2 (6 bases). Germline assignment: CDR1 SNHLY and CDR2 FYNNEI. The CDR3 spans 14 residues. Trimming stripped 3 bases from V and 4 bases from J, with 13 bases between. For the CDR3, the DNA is TGTGCCAGCAGTGAGGCGGGAAAGCGGTACGAGCAGTACTTC. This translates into CASSEAGKRYEQYF.

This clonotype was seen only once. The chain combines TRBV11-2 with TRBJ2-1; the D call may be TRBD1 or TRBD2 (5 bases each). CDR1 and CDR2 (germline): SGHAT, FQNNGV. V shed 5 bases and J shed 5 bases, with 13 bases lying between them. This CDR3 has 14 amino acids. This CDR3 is CASSPGGWNNEQFF. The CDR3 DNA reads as TGTGCCAGCAGCCCTGGGGGATGGAACAATGAGCAGTTCTTC.

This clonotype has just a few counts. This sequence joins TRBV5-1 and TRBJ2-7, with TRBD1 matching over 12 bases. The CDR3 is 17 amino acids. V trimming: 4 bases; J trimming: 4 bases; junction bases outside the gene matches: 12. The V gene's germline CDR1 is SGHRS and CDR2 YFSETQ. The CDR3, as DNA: TGCGCCAGCAGCCCCCATACCCGGGACAGGGGGCTTTACGAGCAGTACTTC. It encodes CASSPHTRDRGLYEQYF.

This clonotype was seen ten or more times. The CDR3 DNA reads TGTGCCAGCAGTTTACTTGTTCCAAAACTGTTTTTT. Translating gives CASSLLVPKLFF. The V call is TRBV12-3 or TRBV12-4, the J call TRBJ1-4; unclear D gene. V was trimmed by 2 bases and J by 10 bases, leaving 8 bases between them. The CDR3 loop spans 12 amino acids.

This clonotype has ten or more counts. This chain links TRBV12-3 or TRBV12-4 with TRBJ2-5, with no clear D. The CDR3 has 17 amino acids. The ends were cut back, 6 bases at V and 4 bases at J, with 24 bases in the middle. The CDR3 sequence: CASSPFLNSKAVETQYF. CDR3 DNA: TGTGCCAGCAGCCCTTTTCTTAATAGCAAGGCGGTAGAGACCCAGTACTTC.

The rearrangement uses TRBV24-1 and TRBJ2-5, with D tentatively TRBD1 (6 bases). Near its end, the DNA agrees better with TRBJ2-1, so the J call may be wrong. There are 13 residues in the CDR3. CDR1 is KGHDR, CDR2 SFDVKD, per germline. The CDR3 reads CATTGAGSNEQFF. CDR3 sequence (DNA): TGTGCCACCACAGGGGCCGGGTCGAATGAGCAGTTCTTC.

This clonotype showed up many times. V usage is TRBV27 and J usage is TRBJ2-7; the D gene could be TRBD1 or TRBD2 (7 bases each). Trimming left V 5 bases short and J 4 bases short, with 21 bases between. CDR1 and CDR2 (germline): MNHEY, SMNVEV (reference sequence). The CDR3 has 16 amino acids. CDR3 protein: CASSPRGLQGRYEQYF. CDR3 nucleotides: TGTGCCAGCAGTCCACGGGGACTACAGGGGCGGTACGAGCAGTACTTC.

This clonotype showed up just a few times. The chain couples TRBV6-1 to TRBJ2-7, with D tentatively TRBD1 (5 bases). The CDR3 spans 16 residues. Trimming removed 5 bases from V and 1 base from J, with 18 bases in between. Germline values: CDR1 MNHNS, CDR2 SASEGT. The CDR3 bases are TGTGCCAGCAGTCATACTGACAGCTCTTTGTCCTACGAGCAGTACTTC. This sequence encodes CASSHTDSSLSYEQYF.

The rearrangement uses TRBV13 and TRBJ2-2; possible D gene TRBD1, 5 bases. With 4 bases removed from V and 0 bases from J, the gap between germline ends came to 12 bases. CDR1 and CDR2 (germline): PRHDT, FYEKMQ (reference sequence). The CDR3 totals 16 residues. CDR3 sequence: CASSYERGTNTGELFF. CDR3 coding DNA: TGTGCCAGCAGCTACGAAAGGGGAACGAACACCGGGGAGCTGTTTTTT.

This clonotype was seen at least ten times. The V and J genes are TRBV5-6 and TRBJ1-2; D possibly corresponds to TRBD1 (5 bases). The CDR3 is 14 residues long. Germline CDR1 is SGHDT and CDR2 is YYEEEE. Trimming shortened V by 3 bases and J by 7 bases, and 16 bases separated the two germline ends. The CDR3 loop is CASSSMGGASGYTF. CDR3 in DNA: TGTGCCAGCAGCTCGATGGGGGGAGCATCTGGCTACACCTTC. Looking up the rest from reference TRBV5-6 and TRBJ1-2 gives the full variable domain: DAGVTQSPTHLIKTRGQQVTLRCSPKSGHDTVSWYQQALGQGPQFIFQYYEEEERQRGNFPDRFSGHQFPNYSSELNVNALLLGDSALYLCASSSMGGASGYTFGSGTRLTVV.

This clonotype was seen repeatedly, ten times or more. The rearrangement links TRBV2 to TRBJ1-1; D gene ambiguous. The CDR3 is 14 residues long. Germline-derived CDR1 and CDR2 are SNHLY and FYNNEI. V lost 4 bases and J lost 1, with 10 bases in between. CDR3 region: CASSGGRRNTEAFF. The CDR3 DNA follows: TGTGCCAGCAGTGGCGGCAGGAGGAACACTGAAGCTTTCTTT.

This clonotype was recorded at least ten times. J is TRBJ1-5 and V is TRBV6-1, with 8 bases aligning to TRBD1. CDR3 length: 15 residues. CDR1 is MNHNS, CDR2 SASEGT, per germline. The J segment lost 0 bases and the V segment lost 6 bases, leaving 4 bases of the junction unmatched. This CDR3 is CASRKTGVSNQPQHF. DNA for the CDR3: TGTGCCAGCAGAAAGACAGGGGTTAGCAATCAGCCCCAGCATTTT.

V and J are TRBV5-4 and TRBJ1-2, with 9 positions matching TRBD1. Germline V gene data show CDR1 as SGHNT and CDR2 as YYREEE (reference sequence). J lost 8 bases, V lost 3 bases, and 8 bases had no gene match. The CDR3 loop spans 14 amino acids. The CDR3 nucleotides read TGTGCCAGCAGCTCAGGACAGGGGTCGGGCGGCTACACCTTC. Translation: CASSSGQGSGGYTF.

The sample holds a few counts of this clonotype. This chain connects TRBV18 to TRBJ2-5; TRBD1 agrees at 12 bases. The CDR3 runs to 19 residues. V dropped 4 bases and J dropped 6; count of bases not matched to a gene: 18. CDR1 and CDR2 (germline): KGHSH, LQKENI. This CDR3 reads CASSLSVPGQGANGKTQYF. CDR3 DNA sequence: TGTGCCAGCTCACTCTCTGTCCCGGGACAGGGGGCTAATGGGAAGACCCAGTACTTC.

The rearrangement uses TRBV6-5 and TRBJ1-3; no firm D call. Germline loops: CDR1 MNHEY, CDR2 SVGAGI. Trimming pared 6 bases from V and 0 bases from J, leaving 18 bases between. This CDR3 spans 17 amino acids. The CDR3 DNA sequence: TGTGCCAGCAGCTACGACCAAGATATGCTCTCTGGAAACACCATATATTTT. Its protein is CASSYDQDMLSGNTIYF.